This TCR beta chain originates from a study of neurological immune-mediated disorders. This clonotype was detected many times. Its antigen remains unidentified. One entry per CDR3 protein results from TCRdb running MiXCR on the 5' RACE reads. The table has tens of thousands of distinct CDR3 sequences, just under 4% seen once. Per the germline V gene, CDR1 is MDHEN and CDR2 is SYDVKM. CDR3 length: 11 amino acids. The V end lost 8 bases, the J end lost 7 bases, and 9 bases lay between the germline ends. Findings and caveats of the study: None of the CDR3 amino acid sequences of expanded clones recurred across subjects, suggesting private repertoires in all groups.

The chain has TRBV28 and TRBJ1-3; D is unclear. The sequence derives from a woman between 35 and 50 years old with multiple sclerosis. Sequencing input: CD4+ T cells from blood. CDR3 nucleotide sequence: TGTGCCAGCGGGGTTTGGAACACCATATATTTT. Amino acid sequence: CASGVWNTIYF.